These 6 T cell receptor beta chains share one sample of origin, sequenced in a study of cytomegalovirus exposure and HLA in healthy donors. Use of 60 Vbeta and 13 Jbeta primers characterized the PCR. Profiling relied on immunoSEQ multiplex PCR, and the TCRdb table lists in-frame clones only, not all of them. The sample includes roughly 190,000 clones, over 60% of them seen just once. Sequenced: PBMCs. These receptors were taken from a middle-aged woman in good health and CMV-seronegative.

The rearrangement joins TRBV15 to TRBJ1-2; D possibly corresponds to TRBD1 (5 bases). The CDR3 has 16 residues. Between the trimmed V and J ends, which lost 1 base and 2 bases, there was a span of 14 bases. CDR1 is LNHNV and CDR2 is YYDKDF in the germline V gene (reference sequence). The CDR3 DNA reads TGTGCCACCAGCAGAGTTCCAGGGCCTGGGAACTATGGCTACACCTTC. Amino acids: CATSRVPGPGNYGYTF.

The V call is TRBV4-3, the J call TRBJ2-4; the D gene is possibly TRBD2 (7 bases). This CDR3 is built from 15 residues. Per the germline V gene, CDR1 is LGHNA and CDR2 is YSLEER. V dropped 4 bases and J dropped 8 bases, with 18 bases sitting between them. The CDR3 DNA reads TGCGCCAGCAGCCTTTCCTCGGGGGGCCAGGACATTCAGTACTTC. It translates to CASSLSSGGQDIQYF.

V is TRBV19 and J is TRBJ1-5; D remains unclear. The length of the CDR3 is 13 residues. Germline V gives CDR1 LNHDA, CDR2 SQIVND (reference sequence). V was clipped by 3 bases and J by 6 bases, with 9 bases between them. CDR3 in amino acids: CASSIFPGQPQHF. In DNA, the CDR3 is TGTGCCAGTAGTATTTTCCCCGGTCAGCCCCAGCATTTT.

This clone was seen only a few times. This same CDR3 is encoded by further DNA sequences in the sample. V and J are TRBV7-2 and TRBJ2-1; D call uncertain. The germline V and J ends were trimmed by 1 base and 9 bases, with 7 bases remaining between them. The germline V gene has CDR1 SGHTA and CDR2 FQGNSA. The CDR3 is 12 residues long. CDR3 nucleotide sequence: TGTGCCAGCAGCTTAGTGAGAGGTGAGCAGTTCTTC. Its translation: CASSLVRGEQFF.

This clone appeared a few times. The CDR3 region is CASGRLGGIGDTQYF. CDR3 coding DNA: TGTGCCAGCGGACGGTTAGGGGGAATAGGGGATACGCAGTATTTT. The chain combines TRBV27 with TRBJ2-3, with TRBD1 as a possible D gene (6 bases). The germline V and J ends were trimmed by 8 bases and 6 bases, with 21 bases remaining between them. The CDR3 length is 15 residues. Looked up from germline, CDR1 is MNHEY and CDR2 is SMNVEV (reference sequence).

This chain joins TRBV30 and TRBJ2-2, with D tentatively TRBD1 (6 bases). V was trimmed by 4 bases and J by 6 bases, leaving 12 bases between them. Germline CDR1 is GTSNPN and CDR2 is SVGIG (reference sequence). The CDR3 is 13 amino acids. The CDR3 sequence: CAWNRVGAGELFF. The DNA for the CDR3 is TGTGCCTGGAACAGGGTAGGGGCCGGGGAGCTGTTTTTT.